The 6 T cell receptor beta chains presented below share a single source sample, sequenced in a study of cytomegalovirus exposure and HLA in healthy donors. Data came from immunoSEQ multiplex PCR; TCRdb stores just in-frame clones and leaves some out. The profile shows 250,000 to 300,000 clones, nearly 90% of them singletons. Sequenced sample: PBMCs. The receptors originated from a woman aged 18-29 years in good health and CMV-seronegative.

Here the CDR3 DNA reads TGTGCCAGCAGTTATGGTCGGACACCAAGCACAGATACGCAGTATTTT. This encodes CASSYGRTPSTDTQYF. This chain connects TRBV27 to TRBJ2-3; D may be TRBD1 (5 bases). CDR3 size: 16 residues. Trimming shortened V by 4 bases and J by 0 bases, and 14 bases separated the two germline ends. Germline V gene lookup returns CDR1 MNHEY and CDR2 SMNVEV (reference sequence).

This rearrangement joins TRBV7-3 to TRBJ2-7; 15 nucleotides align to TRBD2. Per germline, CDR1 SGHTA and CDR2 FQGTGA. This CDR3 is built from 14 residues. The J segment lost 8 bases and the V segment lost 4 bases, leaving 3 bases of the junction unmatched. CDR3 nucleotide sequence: TGTGCCAGCAGCTCGGGACTAGCGGGGGGTAAGCAGTACTTC. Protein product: CASSSGLAGGKQYF.

This chain's CDR3 is CASSQQGALSTGELFF. DNA of the CDR3: TGTGCCAGCTCACAACAGGGCGCTTTATCTACCGGGGAGCTGTTTTTT. The chain has TRBV18 and TRBJ2-2; D is perhaps TRBD1 (6 bases). Per germline, CDR1 KGHSH and CDR2 LQKENI. There are 16 residues in the CDR3. V gave up 4 bases and J gave up 5 bases, with 17 bases separating them.

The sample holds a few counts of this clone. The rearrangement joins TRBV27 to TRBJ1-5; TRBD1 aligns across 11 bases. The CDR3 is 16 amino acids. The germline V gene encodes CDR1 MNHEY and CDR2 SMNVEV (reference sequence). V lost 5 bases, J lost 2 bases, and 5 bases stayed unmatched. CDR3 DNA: TGTGCCAGCAGTAGGACAGGGGGCGAAGGCAATCAGCCCCAGCATTTT. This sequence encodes CASSRTGGEGNQPQHF.

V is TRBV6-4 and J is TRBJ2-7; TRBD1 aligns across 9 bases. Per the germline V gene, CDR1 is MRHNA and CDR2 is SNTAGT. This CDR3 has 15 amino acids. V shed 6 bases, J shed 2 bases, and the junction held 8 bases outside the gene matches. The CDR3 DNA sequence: TGTGCCAGCAGAATCCGGACAGGGGTCGCCTACGAGCAGTACTTC. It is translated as CASRIRTGVAYEQYF.

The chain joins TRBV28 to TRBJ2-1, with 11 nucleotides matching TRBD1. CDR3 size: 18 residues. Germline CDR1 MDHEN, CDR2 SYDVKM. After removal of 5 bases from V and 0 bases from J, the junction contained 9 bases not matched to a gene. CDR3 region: CASSGGQGALSSYNEQFF. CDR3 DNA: TGTGCCAGCAGTGGAGGACAGGGGGCCCTTAGCTCCTACAATGAGCAGTTCTTC.